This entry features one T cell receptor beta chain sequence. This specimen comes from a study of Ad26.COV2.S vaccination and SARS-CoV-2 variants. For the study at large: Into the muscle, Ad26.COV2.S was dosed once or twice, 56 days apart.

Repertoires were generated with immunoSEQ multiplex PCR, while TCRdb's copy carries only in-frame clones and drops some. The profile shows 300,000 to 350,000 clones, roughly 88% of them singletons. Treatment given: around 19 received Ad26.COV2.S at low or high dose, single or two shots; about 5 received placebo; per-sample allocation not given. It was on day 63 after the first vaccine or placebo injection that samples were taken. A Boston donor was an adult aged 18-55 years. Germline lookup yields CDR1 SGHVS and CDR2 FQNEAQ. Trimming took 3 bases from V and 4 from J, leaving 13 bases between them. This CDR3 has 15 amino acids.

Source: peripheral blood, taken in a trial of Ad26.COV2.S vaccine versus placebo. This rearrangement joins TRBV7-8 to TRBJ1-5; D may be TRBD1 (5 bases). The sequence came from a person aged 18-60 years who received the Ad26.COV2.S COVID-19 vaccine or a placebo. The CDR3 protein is CASSFGTLRNQPQHF. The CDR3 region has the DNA TGTGCCAGCAGCTTCGGGACCCTCAGAAATCAGCCCCAGCATTTT.